These T cell receptor beta chains were read from a single sample in a study of blood T cell repertoires in COVID-19. Profiling relied on immunoSEQ multiplex PCR, and the TCRdb table lists in-frame clones only, not all of them. This table holds about 170,000 clones, approximately 86% found once. The specimen was peripheral blood. The receptors were sampled from a woman of 80 years or more with COVID-19, enrolled during active disease. CDR3s leave out the opening cysteine and the closing phenylalanine or tryptophan. D genes are given only for firm matches.

v_call | d_call | cdr3_aa
TRBV7-2 | TRBD1 | ASRPDSTGSKDTQY
TRBV5-1 | TRBD1 | ASRRDSGQETQY
TRBV20-1 | TRBD2 | SASVASGSHTQY
TRBV10-3 | NA | AIRAVSGNTIY
TRBV7-6 | NA | ASSLEGRGSNEKLF
TRBV28 | NA | ASSMTGTGELF
TRBV2 | TRBD2 | ASSAGTSGRDTGELF
TRBV6-5 | NA | ASSYPTGGEAF
TRBV6-5 | NA | ASSNSASYEQY
TRBV19 | NA | ASRLREDTGTEAF
TRBV19 | NA | ASSSGDWNQPQH
TRBV12-3/TRBV12-4 | NA | ASRGQTNEKLF
TRBV7-2 | NA | ASSNPGGNQPQH
TRBV6-2/TRBV6-3 | TRBD1 | ASSSTGRSVDEQY
TRBV6-2/TRBV6-3 | NA | ASSRPSAGYEQY
TRBV7-3 | TRBD2 | ASSPGAGEEQF
TRBV9 | TRBD1 | ASSIGDRLNTEAF
TRBV5-1 | TRBD1 | ASSLGDFGTGSYEQY
TRBV3-1/TRBV3-2 | NA | ASRGLGEQY
TRBV7-2 | TRBD2 | ASSLSLGTSLSRDEQF
TRBV28 | NA | ASSRVRVGNTIY
TRBV19 | NA | ASTGGRGSPLH